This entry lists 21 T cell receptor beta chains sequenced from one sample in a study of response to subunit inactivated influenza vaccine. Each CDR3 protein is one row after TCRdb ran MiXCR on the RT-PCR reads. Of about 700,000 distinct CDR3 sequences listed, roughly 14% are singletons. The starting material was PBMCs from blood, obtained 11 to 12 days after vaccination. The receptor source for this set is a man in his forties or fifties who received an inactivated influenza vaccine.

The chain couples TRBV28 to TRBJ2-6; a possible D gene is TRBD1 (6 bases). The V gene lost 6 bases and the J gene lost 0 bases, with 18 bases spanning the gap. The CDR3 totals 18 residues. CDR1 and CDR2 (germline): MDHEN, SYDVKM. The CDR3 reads CASSSPVQGISGANVLTF. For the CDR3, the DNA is TGTGCCAGCAGCTCTCCCGTACAGGGAATCTCTGGGGCCAACGTCCTGACTTTC.

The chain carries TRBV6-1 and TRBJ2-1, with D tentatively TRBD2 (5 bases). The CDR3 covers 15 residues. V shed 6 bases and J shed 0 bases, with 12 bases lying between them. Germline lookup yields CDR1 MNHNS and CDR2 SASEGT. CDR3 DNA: TGTGCCAGCAGCCGAGGACTCAACTCCTACAATGAGCAGTTCTTC. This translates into CASSRGLNSYNEQFF.

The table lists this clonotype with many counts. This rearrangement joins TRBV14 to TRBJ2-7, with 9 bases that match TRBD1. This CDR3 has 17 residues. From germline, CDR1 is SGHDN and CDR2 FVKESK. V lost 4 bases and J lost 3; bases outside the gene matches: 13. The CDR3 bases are TGTGCCAGCAGCCCGACGCCTTCCTGGGACAGGGACTACGAGCAGTACTTC. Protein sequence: CASSPTPSWDRDYEQYF.

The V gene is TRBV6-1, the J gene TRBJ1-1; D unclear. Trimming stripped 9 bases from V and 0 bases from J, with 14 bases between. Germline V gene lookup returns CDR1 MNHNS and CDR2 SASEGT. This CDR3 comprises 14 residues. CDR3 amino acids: CASFLSDLNTEAFF. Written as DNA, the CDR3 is TGTGCCAGTTTTTTGTCCGACCTGAACACTGAAGCTTTCTTT.

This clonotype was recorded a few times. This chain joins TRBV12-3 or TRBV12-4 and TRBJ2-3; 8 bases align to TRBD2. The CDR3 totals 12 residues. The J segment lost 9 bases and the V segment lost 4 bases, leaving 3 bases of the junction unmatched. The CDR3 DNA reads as TGTGCCAGCAGTTATTCGGGGGGGACGCAGTATTTT. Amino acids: CASSYSGGTQYF.

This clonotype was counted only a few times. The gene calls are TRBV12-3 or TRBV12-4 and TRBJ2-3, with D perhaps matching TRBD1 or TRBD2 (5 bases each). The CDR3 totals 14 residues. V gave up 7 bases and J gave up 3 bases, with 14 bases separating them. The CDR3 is CASTWGSLTDTQYF. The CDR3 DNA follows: TGTGCCAGCACCTGGGGGTCCCTAACAGATACGCAGTATTTT.

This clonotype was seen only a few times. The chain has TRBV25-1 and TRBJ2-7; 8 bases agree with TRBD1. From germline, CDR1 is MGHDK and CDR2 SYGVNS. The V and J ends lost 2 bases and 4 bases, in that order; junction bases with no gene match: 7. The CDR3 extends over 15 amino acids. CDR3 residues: CASSEGAGGGYEQYF. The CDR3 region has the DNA TGTGCCAGCAGTGAAGGGGCAGGGGGCGGGTACGAGCAGTACTTC.

CDR3 amino acids: CASSLVSDTIIYGYTF. Here the CDR3 DNA reads TGTGCCAGCAGCTTAGTATCGGACACCATAATCTATGGCTACACCTTC. The chain uses TRBV7-2 and TRBJ1-2, with TRBD1 as a possible D gene (5 bases). The V and J ends lost 1 base and 4 bases respectively, with 16 bases between them. This CDR3 spans 16 amino acids. Germline V gene sequence: CDR1 SGHTA, CDR2 FQGNSA.

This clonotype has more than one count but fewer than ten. CDR3 sequence reads: CASSQNTGSNTEAFF. CDR3 sequence (DNA): TGCGCCAGCAGCCAAAATACGGGTTCTAACACTGAAGCTTTCTTT. The chain joins TRBV5-1 to TRBJ1-1; D gene unclear. Trimming took off 4 bases at V and 2 bases at J, with 15 bases between the two ends. Germline V gene sequence: CDR1 SGHRS, CDR2 YFSETQ. The CDR3 is 15 residues long.

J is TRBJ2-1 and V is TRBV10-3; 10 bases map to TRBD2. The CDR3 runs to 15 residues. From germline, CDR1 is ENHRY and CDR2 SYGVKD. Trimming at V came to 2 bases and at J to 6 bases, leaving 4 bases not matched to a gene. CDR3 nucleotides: TGTGCCATCAGTGAGCTAGGACTAGCGGCCAATGAGCAGTTCTTC. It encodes CAISELGLAANEQFF.

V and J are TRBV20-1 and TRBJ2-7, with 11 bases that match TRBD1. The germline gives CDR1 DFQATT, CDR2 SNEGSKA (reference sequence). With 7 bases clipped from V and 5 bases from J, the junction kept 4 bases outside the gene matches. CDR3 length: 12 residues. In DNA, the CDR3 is TGCAGTGTGGACAGGGGGCAGGACGAGCAGTACTTC. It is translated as CSVDRGQDEQYF.

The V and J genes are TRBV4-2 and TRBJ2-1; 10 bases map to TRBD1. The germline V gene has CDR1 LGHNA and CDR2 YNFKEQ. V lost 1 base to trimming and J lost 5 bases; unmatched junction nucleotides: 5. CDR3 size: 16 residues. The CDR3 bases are TGTGCCAGCAGCCAAGGACAGGGGGCAAGCGACAATGAGCAGTTCTTC. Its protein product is CASSQGQGASDNEQFF.

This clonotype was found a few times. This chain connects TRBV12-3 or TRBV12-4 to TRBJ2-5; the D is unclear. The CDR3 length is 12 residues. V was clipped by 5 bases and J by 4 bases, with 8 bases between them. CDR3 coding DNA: TGTGCCAGCAGTGCCCCCCTAGAGACCCAGTACTTC. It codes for CASSAPLETQYF.

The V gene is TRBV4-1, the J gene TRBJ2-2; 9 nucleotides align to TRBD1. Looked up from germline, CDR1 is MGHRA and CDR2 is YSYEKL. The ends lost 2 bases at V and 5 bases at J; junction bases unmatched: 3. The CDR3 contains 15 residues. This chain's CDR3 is CASSQRDRVTGELFF. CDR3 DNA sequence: TGCGCCAGCAGCCAAAGGGACAGGGTGACCGGGGAGCTGTTTTTT.

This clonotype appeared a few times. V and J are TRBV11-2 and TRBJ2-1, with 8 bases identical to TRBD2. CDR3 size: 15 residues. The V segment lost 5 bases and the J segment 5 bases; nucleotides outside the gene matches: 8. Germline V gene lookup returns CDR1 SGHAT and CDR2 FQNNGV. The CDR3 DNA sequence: TGTGCCAGCAGCATAAGTCGGGGGGGAAACAATGAGCAGTTCTTC. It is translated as CASSISRGGNNEQFF.

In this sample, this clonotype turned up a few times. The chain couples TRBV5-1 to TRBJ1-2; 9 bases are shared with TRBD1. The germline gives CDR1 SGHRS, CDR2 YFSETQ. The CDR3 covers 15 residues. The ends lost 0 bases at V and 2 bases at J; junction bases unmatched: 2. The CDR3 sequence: CASSLGQGGNYGYTF. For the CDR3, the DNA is TGCGCCAGCAGCTTGGGACAGGGGGGGAACTATGGCTACACCTTC.

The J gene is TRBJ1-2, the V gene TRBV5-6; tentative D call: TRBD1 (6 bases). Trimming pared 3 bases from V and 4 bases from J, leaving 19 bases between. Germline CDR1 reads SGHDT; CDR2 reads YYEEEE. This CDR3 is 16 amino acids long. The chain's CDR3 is CASSSRTIRGGYGYTF. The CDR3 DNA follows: TGTGCCAGCAGCTCCAGAACTATCAGGGGTGGCTATGGCTACACCTTC. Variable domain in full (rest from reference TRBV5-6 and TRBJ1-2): DAGVTQSPTHLIKTRGQQVTLRCSPKSGHDTVSWYQQALGQGPQFIFQYYEEEERQRGNFPDRFSGHQFPNYSSELNVNALLLGDSALYLCASSSRTIRGGYGYTFGSGTRLTVV.

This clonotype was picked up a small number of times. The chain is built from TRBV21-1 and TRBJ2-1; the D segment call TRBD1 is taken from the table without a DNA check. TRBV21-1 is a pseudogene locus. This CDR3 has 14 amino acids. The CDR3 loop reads CASILFHKTGEQFF. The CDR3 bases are TGTGCCAGCATACTTTTCCACAAGACAGGAGAGCAGTTCTTC.

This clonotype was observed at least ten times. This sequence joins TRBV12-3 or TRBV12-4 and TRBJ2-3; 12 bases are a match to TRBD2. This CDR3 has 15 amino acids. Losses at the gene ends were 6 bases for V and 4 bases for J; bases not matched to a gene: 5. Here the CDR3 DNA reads TGTGCCAGCAGATCCGGGACTAGCGGGCCAGATACGCAGTATTTT. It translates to CASRSGTSGPDTQYF.

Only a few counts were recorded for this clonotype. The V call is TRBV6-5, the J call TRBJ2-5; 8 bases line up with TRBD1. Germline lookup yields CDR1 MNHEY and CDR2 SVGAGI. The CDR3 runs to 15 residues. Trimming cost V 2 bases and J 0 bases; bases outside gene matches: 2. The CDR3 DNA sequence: TGTGCCAGCAGTTACCGACAGGGGAACCAAGAGACCCAGTACTTC. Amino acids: CASSYRQGNQETQYF.

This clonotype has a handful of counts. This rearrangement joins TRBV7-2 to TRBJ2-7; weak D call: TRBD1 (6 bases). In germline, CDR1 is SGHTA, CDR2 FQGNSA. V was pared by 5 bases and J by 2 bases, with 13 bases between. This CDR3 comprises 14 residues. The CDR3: CASSRRTVAYEQYF. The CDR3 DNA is TGTGCCAGCAGCCGAAGGACAGTTGCCTACGAGCAGTACTTC.